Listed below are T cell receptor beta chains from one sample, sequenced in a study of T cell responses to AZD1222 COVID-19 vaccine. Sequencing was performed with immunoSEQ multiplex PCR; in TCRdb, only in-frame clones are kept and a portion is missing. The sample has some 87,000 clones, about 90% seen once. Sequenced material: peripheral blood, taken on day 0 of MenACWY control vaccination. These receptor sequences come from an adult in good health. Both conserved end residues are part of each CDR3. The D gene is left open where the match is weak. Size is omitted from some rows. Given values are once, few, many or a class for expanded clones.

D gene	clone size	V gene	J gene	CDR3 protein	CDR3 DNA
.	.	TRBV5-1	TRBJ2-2	CASSLEGTGELFF	TGCGCCAGCAGCTTGGAAGGGACCGGGGAGCTGTTTTTT
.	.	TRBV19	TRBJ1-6	CASSSPGANNSPLHF	TGTGCCAGTAGTAGTCCGGGGGCGAATAATTCACCCCTCCACTTT
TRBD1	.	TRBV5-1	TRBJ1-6	CASGDREEDSPLHF	TGCGCCAGCGGGGACAGGGAAGAGGATTCACCCCTCCACTTT
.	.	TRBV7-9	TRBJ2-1	CASSFGPGIANEQFF	TGTGCCAGCAGCTTTGGGCCAGGGATAGCGAATGAGCAGTTCTTC
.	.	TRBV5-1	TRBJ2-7	CASSGQGDPYEQYF	TGCGCCAGCAGCGGCCAGGGTGACCCCTACGAGCAGTACTTC
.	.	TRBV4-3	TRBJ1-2	CASSQGVTQGGYTF	TGCGCCAGCAGCCAAGGGGTTACCCAAGGCGGCTACACCTTC
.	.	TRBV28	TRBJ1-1	CASSLRESPEAFF	TGTGCCAGCAGCCTCAGGGAGTCTCCCGAAGCTTTCTTT
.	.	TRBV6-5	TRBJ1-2	CASRATTGAEGYTF	TGTGCCAGCAGGGCCACCACCGGGGCCGAGGGCTACACCTTC
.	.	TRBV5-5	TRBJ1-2	CASSLFRDSNYGYTF	TGTGCCAGCAGCTTGTTTAGGGACTCTAACTATGGCTACACCTTC
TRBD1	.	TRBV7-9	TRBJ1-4	CASSSRDRVEKLFF	TGTGCCAGCAGCTCCCGGGACAGGGTTGAAAAACTGTTTTTT
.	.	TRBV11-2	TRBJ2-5	CASSPGAGGGSQYF	TGTGCCAGCAGCCCGGGGGCGGGTGGTGGTTCCCAGTACTTC
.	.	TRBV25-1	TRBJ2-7	CASARLSYEQYF	TGTGCCTCGGCCAGGCTCTCCTACGAGCAGTACTTC
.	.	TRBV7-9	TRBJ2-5	CASSSHPDRFQETQYF	TGTGCCAGCAGCTCTCATCCTGACAGGTTCCAAGAGACCCAATACTTC
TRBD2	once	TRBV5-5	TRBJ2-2	CASSSDSGWNTGELFF	TGTGCCAGCAGCTCGGATAGCGGGTGGAACACCGGGGAGCTGTTTTTT
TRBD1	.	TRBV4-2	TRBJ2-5	CASSQDLRTGGYQETQYF	TGTGCCAGCAGCCAAGATCTTAGGACAGGGGGGTACCAAGAGACCCAGTACTTC
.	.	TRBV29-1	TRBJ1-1	CSAGQSNTEAFF	TGCAGCGCAGGACAGTCGAACACTGAAGCTTTCTTT
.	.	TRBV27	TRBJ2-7	CASSPPTINEQYF	TGTGCCAGCAGTCCCCCGACTATCAACGAGCAGTACTTC
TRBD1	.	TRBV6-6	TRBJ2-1	CASSYSDRGEWFF	TGTGCCAGCAGTTATTCGGACAGGGGCGAGTGGTTCTTC
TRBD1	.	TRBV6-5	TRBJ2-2	CASRDRVFGELFF	TGTGCCAGCAGGGACAGGGTCTTCGGGGAGCTGTTTTTT
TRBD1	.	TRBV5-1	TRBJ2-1	CASSAGQGLNEQFF	TGCGCCAGCAGCGCAGGACAGGGGTTGAACGAGCAGTTCTTC
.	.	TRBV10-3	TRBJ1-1	CAISVSGASEAFF	TGTGCCATCAGTGTATCGGGGGCATCTGAAGCTTTCTTT
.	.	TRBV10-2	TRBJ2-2	CASSEWQTNTGELFF	TGCGCCAGCAGTGAATGGCAGACGAACACCGGGGAGCTGTTTTTT
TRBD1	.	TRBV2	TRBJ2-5	CASRPDRGQETQYF	TGTGCCAGCAGACCCGACAGGGGCCAAGAGACCCAGTACTTC
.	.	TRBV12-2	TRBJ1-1	CASRLVGGEKGTEAFF	TGTGCAAGTCGCTTAGTTGGTGGGGAAAAGGGCACTGAAGCTTTCTTT
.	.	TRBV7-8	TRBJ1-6	CASSRGGWGSPLHF	TGTGCCAGCAGTCGTGGCGGCTGGGGGTCACCCCTCCACTTT
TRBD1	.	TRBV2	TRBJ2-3	CASREAGTGKRNTQYF	TGTGCCAGCAGAGAAGCTGGGACAGGGAAGCGAAATACGCAGTATTTT
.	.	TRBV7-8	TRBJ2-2	CASSLDGPPFAGGELFF	TGTGCCAGCAGCTTAGACGGGCCGCCCTTTGCGGGCGGGGAGCTGTTTTTT
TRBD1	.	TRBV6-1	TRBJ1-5	CASSEWGQVNQPQHF	TGTGCCAGCAGTGAATGGGGACAGGTCAATCAGCCCCAGCATTTT
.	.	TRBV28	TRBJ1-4	CASSLSGSDEKLFF	TGTGCCAGCAGTTTAAGCGGCTCGGATGAAAAACTGTTTTTT
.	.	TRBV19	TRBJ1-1	CASSIMWGNTEAFF	TGTGCCAGTAGTATTATGTGGGGGAACACTGAAGCTTTCTTT
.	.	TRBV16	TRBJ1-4	CASSPILGGNEKLFF	TGTGCCAGCAGCCCGATATTGGGAGGTAATGAAAAACTGTTTTTT
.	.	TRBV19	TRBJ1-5	CASSTTQGLSNQPQHF	TGTGCCAGTAGTACGACACAGGGATTGAGCAATCAGCCCCAGCATTTT
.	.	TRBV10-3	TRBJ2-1	CAISEPSGIHNEQFF	TGTGCCATCAGTGAGCCTTCTGGGATTCACAATGAGCAGTTCTTC
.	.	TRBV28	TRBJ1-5	CASRLANQPQHF	TGTGCCAGCAGGCTCGCAAATCAGCCCCAGCATTTT
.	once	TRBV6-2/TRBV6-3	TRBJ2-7	CASSSPVFNSYEQYF	TGTGCCAGCAGTTCCCCGGTATTCAACTCCTACGAGCAGTACTTC
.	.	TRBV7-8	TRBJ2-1	CASSWGTLTGEQFF	TGTGCCAGCAGCTGGGGCACCCTTACAGGGGAGCAGTTCTTC
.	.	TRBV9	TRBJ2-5	CASSVAPRRAQETQYF	TGTGCCAGCAGCGTAGCCCCACGTCGGGCCCAAGAGACCCAGTACTTC
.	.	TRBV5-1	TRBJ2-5	CASSLVPGTGSRETQYF	TGCGCCAGCAGCTTGGTCCCGGGAACGGGATCAAGAGAGACCCAGTACTTC
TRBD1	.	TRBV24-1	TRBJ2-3	CATSQRTGPATDTQYF	TGTGCCACCAGTCAACGGACAGGACCTGCCACAGATACGCAGTATTTT
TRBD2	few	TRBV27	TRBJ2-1	CASTTSSGSSYNEQFF	TGTGCCAGCACGACCTCTAGCGGCAGCTCCTACAATGAGCAGTTCTTC
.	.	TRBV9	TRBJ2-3	CASSVALDTQYF	TGTGCCAGCAGCGTAGCTCTCGATACGCAGTATTTT
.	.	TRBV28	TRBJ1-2	CASSLGGLGYTF	TGTGCCAGCAGTTTAGGGGGTTTGGGCTACACCTTC
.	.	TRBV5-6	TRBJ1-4	CASSQGNEKLFF	TGTGCCAGCAGCCAGGGTAATGAAAAACTGTTTTTT
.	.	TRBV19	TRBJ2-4	CASSATGKNIQYF	TGTGCCAGTAGCGCCACAGGCAAAAACATTCAGTACTTC
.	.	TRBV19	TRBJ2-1	CASTGREGNSYNEQFF	TGTGCCAGTACTGGGCGCGAGGGAAACTCCTACAATGAGCAGTTCTTC
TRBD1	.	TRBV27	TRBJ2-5	CASSIRTGRETQYF	TGTGCCAGCAGTATCCGGACAGGGCGGGAGACCCAGTACTTC
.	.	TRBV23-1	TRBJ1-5	CASSQCPGGLNTHSNQPQHF	TGCGCCAGCAGTCAATGTCCCGGGGGACTTAATACTCATAGCAATCAGCCCCAGCATTTT
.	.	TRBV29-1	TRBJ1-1	CSVVQTEAFF	TGCAGCGTTGTTCAAACTGAAGCTTTCTTT
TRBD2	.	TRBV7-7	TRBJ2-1	CASSSGLAGGYEQFF	TGTGCTAGCAGCTCCGGACTAGCGGGGGGATATGAGCAGTTCTTC
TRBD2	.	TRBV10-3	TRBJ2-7	CAISPSTGLAGAYEQYF	TGTGCCATCAGCCCTAGCACGGGACTAGCGGGGGCCTACGAGCAGTACTTC
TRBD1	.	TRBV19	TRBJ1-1	CASTQGAAEAFF	TGTGCCAGTACCCAGGGGGCGGCTGAAGCTTTCTTT
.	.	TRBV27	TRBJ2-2	CASSLGWGTGELFF	TGTGCCAGCAGTTTGGGTTGGGGTACCGGGGAGCTGTTTTTT
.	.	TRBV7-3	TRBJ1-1	CASARRGNTEAFF	TGTGCCTCAGCCCGGAGGGGGAACACTGAAGCTTTCTTT
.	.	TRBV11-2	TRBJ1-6	CASSSGPVYNSPLHF	TGTGCCAGCAGCTCGGGACCGGTTTATAATTCACCCCTCCACTTT
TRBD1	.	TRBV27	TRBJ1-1	CASIPTGGTEAFF	TGTGCCAGCATTCCCACAGGGGGCACTGAAGCTTTCTTT
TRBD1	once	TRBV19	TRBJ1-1	CASSIGQGVDQAFF	TGTGCCAGTAGTATAGGACAGGGAGTGGATCAAGCTTTCTTT
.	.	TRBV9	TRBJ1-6	CASSPDRDNSPLHF	TGTGCCAGCAGCCCGGACCGGGATAATTCACCCCTCCACTTT
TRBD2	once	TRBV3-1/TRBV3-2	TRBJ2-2	CASSHEGLAGSNTGELFF	TGTGCCAGCAGCCACGAGGGACTAGCGGGATCTAACACCGGGGAGCTGTTTTTT
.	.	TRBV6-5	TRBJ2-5	CASSYLQGQQETQYF	TGTGCCAGCAGTTACCTCCAGGGCCAACAAGAGACCCAGTACTTC
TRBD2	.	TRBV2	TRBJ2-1	CASSISGGVYNEQFF	TGTGCCAGCAGTATTAGCGGGGGAGTGTACAATGAGCAGTTCTTC